This T cell receptor (beta chain) was found in a study of blood T cells in healthy people across ages. The use of a sample-barcoded 5' primer and a J-beta primer mix characterized a second PCR of about 6 to 11 cycles. TCRdb reprocessed the 5' RACE reads with MiXCR, giving one entry per CDR3 protein. Of around 750,000 distinct CDR3 sequences listed, about 55% are singletons. V gave up 2 bases and J gave up 5 bases, with 13 bases separating them. Germline V CDR1 and CDR2: SGHRS, YFSETQ. CDR3 length: 14 amino acids. For this clonotype: The target antigen is unknown.

Overall study findings and caveats: The diversity estimates, figures obtained from one million T cells, were considered underestimates. The fall in TCR beta diversity per million T cells was roughly linear with age. Possibly confounding the expanded clonotype changes was the fact that donor CMV status was unknown.

The J gene is TRBJ1-1, the V gene TRBV5-1; D unresolved. The sequence was obtained from a man older than 75 in good health. Sequences were obtained from blood. As DNA, the CDR3 is TGCGCCAGCAGCTTTCCAGGAGGTAATACTGAAGCTTTCTTT. This codes for CASSFPGGNTEAFF.